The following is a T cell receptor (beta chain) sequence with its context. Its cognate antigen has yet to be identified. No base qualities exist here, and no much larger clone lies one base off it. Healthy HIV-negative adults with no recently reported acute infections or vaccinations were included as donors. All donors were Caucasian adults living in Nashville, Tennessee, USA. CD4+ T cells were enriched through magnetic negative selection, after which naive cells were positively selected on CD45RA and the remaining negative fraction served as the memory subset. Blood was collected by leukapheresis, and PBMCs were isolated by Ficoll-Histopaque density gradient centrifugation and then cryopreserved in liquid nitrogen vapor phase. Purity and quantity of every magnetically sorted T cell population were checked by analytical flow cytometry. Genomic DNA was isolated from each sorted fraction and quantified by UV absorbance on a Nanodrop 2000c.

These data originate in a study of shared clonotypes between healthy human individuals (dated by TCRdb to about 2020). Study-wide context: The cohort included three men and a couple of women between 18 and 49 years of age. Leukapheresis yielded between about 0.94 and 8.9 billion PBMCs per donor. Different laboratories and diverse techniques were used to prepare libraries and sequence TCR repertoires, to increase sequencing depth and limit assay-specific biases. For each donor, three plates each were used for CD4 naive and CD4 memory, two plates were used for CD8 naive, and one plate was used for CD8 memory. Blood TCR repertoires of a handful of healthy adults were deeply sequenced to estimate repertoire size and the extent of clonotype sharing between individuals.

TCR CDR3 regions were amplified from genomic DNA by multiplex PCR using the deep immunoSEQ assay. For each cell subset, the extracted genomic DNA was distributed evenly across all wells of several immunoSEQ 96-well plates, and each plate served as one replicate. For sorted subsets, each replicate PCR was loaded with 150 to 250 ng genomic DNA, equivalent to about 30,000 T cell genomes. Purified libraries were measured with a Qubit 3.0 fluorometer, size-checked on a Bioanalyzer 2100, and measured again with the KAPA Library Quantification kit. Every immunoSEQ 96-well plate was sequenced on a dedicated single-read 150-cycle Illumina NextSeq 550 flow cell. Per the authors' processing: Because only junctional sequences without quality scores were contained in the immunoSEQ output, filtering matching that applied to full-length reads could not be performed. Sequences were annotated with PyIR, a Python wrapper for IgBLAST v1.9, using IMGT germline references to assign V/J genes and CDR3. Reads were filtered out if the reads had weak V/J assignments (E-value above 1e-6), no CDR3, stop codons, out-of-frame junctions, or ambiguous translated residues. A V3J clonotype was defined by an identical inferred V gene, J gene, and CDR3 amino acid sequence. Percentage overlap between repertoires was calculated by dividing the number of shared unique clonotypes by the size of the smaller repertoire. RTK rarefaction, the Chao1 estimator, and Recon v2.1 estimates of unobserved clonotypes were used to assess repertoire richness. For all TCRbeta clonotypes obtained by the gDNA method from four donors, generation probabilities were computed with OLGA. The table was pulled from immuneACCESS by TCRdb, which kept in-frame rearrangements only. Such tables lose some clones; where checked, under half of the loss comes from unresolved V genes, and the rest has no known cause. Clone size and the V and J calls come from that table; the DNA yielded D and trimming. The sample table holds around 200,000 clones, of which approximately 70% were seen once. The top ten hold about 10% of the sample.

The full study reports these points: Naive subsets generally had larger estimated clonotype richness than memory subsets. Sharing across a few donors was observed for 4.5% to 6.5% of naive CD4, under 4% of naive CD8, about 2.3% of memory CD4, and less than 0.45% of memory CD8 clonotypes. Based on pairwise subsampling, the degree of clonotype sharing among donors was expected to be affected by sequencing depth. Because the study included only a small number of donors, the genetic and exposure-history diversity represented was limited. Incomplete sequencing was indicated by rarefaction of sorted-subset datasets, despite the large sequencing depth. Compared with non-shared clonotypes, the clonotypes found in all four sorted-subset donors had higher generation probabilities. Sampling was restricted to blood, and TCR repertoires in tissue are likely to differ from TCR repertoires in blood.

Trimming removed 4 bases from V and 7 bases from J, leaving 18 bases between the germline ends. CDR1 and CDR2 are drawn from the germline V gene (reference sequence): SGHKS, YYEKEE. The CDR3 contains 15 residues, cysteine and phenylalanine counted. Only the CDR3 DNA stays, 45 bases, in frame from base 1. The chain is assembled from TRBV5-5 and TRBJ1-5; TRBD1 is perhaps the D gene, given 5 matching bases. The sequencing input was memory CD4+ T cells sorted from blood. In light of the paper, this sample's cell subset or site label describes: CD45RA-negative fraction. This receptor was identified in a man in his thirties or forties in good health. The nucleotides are TGTGCCAGCAGCCCCATAGGGGCGGGTGTGCAGCCCCAGCATTTT. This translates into CASSPIGAGVQPQHF.